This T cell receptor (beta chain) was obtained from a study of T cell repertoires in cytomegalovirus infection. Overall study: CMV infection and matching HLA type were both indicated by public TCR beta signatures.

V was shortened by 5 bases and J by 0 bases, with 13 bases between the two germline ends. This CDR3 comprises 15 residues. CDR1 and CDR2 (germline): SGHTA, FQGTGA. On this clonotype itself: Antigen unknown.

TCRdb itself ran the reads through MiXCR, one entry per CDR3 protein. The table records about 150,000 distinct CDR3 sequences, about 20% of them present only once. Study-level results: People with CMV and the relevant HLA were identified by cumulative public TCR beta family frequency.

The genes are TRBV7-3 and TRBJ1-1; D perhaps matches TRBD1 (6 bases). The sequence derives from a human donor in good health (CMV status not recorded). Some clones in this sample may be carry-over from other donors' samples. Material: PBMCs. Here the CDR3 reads CASSPGGTLNTEAFF. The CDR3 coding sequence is TGTGCCAGCAGCCCCGGCGGGACACTGAACACTGAAGCTTTCTTT.